A single sample gave rise to the 9 T cell receptor beta chains below, sequenced in a study of T cells after posttransplantation cyclophosphamide. Using immunoSEQ multiplex PCR, the repertoire was profiled, and TCRdb retains in-frame clones only, with some absent. The sample has 7,500 to 8,000 clones, none seen only once. Busulfan-fludarabine conditioning, marrow transplant, and cyclophosphamide on days +3 and +4 were administered. The sequencing here drew on PBMCs, taken approximately 3 months after allogeneic stem cell transplant with posttransplant cyclophosphamide. These receptors were obtained from an older female patient who received an allogeneic stem cell transplant from an unrelated donor, was CMV-positive, and had acute GVHD only. Some T cells may have come from the graft donor.

In this sample, this clone turned up many times. The genes are TRBV7-9 and TRBJ1-2, with TRBD1 identical over 10 bases. J was trimmed by 7 bases and V by 5 bases; bases with no gene match: 13. The CDR3 contains 16 residues. Germline CDR1 reads SEHNR; CDR2 reads FQNEAQ (reference sequence). In DNA, the CDR3 is TGTGCCAGCAGCCCTAGGGACAGGGGCTACGTTCCTGGCTACACCTTC. Protein: CASSPRDRGYVPGYTF. The variable domain in full, with the rest retrieved from reference TRBV7-9 and TRBJ1-2, is DTGVSQNPRHKITKRGQNVTFRCDPISEHNRLYWYRQTLGQGPEFLTYFQNEAQLEKSRLLSDRFSAERPKGSFSTLEIQRTEQGDSAMYLCASSPRDRGYVPGYTFGSGTRLTVV.

This clone was seen repeatedly, ten times or more. The chain couples TRBV12-3 or TRBV12-4 to TRBJ2-1; 12 nucleotides agree with TRBD2. This CDR3 region has 17 residues. V lost 4 bases to trimming and J lost 4 bases; unmatched junction nucleotides: 8. In DNA form, the CDR3 reads TGTGCCAGCAGTTCCTCACTAGCGGGGGGACAATACAATGAGCAGTTCTTC. It is translated as CASSSSLAGGQYNEQFF.

This clone was recorded at least ten times. The gene calls are TRBV2 and TRBJ2-7; 7 positions match TRBD1. This CDR3 is built from 15 residues. Looked up from germline, CDR1 is SNHLY and CDR2 is FYNNEI. V dropped 6 bases and J dropped 3; count of bases not matched to a gene: 11. As DNA, the CDR3 is TGTGCCAGCAGCAGATTAGGGACAGTGGACTACGAGCAGTACTTC. This translates into CASSRLGTVDYEQYF. Looking up the rest from reference TRBV2 and TRBJ2-7 gives the full variable domain: EPEVTQTPSHQVTQMGQEVILRCVPISNHLYFYWYRQILGQKVEFLVSFYNNEISEKSEIFDDQFSVERPDGSNFTLKIRSTKLEDSAMYFCASSRLGTVDYEQYFGPGTRLTVT.

At least ten counts were recorded for this clone. The chain carries TRBV6-2 or TRBV6-3 and TRBJ1-5; unclear D gene. This CDR3 contains 12 residues. V dropped 4 bases and J dropped 6 bases, with 7 bases sitting between them. CDR1 is MNHEY, CDR2 SVGEGT, per germline. Written as DNA, the CDR3 is TGTGCCAGCAGTTCAGGCGTTCAGCCCCAGCATTTT. It translates to CASSSGVQPQHF.

This clone was seen ten or more times. The V gene is TRBV4-3, the J gene TRBJ1-5; D gene unclear. CDR1 and CDR2 from the germline V gene are LGHNA and YSLEER. Deletions cut 0 bases from V and 6 bases from J, with 12 bases between. There are 15 residues in the CDR3. The CDR3 loop is CASSQDRGSSQPQHF. DNA for the CDR3: TGCGCCAGCAGCCAAGATCGAGGGTCCAGTCAGCCCCAGCATTTT.

This clone was counted ten times or more. This sequence joins TRBV6-2 or TRBV6-3 and TRBJ2-1; D not certain. This CDR3 is built from 14 residues. Germline values: CDR1 MNHEY, CDR2 SVGEGT. Trimming cost V 7 bases and J 8 bases, with 18 bases left between them. For the CDR3, the DNA is TGTGCCAGCACAAGGCCGTCTCAGTTCGATGAGCAGTTCTTC. Translating it yields CASTRPSQFDEQFF.

This clone occurred many times. The chain combines TRBV27 with TRBJ1-5; D is unclear. CDR3 length: 14 amino acids. V dropped 0 bases and J dropped 4 bases, with 7 bases sitting between them. Germline lookup yields CDR1 MNHEY and CDR2 SMNVEV (reference sequence). The CDR3 DNA is TGTGCCAGCAGTTTATCAGGGTTAAATCAGCCCCAGCATTTT. This encodes CASSLSGLNQPQHF.

Ten or more counts support this clone. This sequence joins TRBV5-4 and TRBJ1-1; D remains unclear. CDR3 length: 13 residues. The ends were cut back, 4 bases at V and 0 bases at J, with 7 bases in the middle. From germline, CDR1 is SGHNT and CDR2 YYREEE (reference sequence). CDR3 protein: CASSLQMNTEAFF. Here the CDR3 DNA reads TGTGCCAGCAGCCTACAGATGAACACTGAAGCTTTCTTT.

This clone was counted many times. This chain links TRBV28 with TRBJ2-6, with 7 bases lining up with TRBD2. This CDR3 comprises 16 residues. Germline V gene lookup returns CDR1 MDHEN and CDR2 SYDVKM. V was pared by 5 bases and J by 4 bases, with 8 bases of the junction left unmatched. CDR3 amino acids: CASSPWGGTGANVLTF. The CDR3 DNA reads TGTGCCAGCAGTCCATGGGGGGGGACCGGGGCCAACGTCCTGACTTTC.